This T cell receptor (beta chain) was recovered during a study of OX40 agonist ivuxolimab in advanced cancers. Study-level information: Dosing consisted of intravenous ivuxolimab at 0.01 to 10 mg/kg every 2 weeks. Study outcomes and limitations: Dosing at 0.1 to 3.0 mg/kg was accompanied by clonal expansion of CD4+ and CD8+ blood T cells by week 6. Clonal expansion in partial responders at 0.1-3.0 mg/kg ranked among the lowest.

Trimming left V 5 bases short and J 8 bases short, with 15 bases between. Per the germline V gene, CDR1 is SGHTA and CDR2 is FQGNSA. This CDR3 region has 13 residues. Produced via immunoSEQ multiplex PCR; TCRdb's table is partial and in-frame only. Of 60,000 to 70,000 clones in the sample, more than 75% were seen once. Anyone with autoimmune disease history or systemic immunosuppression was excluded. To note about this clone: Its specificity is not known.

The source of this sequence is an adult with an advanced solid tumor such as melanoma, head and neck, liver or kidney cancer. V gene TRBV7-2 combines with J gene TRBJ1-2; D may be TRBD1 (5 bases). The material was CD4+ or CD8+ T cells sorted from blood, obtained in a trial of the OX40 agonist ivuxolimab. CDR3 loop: CASSPRRAEGYTF. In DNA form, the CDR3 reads TGTGCCAGCAGCCCCCGCAGGGCCGAGGGCTACACCTTC.